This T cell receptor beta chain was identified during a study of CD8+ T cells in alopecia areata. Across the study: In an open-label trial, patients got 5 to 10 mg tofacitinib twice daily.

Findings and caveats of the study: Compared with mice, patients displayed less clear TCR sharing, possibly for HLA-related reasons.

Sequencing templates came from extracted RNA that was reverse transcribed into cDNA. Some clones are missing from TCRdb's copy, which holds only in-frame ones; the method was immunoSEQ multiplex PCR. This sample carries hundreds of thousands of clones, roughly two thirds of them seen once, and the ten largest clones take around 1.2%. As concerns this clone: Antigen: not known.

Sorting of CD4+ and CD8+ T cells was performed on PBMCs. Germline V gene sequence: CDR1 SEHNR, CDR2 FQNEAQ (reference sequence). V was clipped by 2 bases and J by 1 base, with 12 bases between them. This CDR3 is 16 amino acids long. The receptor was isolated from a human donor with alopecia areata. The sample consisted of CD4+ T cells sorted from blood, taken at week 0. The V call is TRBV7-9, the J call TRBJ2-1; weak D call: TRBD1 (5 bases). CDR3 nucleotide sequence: TGTGCCAGCAGCTTACTGGGCAGGGTATCCTACAATGAGCAGTTCTTC. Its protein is CASSLLGRVSYNEQFF.